This T cell receptor beta chain was observed in a study of blood T cell repertoires in COVID-19. Study-wide context: PBMCs, B-cell-depleted T cells, or T cells were the source of the cDNA or gDNA that made up the material.

Losses at the gene ends were 10 bases for V and 4 bases for J; bases not matched to a gene: 6. Germline CDR1 is SGHTA and CDR2 is FQGNSA. This CDR3 has 12 amino acids. As handled by the study authors: Estimated nucleated cell counts came from reference gene primer amplification. TCRdb's copy holds only in-frame clones and misses some; the assay was immunoSEQ multiplex PCR. V and J calls and clone size are as listed in that table; D and trimming were resolved from the DNA. The data contain 290,000 or so clones, around 84% of them singletons. Specimen: peripheral blood. The chain is built from TRBV7-2 and TRBJ1-2; 7 bases are shared with TRBD1. This TCR derives from an older man with acute or convalescent COVID-19. CDR3: CATTPGGYGYTF. The CDR3, as DNA: TGTGCCACCACCCCAGGGGGCTATGGCTACACCTTC.